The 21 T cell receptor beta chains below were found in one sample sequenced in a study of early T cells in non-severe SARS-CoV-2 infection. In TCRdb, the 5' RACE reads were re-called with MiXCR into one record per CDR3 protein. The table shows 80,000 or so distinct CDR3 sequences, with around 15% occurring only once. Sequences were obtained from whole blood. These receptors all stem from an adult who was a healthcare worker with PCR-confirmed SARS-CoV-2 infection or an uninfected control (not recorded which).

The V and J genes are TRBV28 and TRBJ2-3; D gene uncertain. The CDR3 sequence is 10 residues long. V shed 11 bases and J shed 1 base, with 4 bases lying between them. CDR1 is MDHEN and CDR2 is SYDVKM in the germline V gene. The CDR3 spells CAGRTDTQYF. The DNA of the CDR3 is TGTGCCGGACGCACAGATACGCAGTATTTT.

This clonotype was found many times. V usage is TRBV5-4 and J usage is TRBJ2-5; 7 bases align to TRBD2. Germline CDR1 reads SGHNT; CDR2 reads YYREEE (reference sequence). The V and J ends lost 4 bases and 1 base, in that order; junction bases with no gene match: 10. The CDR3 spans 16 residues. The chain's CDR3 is CASSLYLTSAQETQYF. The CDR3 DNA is TGTGCCAGCAGCCTCTACCTCACTAGCGCCCAAGAGACCCAGTACTTC.

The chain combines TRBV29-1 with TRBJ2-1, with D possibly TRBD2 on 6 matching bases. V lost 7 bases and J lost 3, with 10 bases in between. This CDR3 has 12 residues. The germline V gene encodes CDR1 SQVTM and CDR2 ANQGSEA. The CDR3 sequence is CSAQTSYNEQFF. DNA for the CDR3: TGCAGCGCCCAGACTAGCTACAATGAGCAGTTCTTC.

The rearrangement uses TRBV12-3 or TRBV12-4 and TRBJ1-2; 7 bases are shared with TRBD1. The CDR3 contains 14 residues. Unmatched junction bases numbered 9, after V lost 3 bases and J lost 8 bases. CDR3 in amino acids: CASSFLQGSGGYTF. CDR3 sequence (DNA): TGTGCCAGCAGTTTCTTACAGGGGTCTGGCGGCTACACCTTC.

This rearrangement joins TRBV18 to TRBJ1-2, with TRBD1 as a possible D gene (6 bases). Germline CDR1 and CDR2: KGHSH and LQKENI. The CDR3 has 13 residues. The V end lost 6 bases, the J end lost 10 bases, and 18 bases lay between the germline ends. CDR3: CASSHNHRDDYTF. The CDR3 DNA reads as TGTGCCAGCTCCCATAATCACAGGGACGACTACACCTTC. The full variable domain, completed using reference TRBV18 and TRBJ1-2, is NAGVMQNPRHLVRRRGQEARLRCSPMKGHSHVYWYRQLPEEGLKFMVYLQKENIIDESGMPKERFSAEFPKEGPSILRIQQVVRGDSAAYFCASSHNHRDDYTFGSGTRLTVV.

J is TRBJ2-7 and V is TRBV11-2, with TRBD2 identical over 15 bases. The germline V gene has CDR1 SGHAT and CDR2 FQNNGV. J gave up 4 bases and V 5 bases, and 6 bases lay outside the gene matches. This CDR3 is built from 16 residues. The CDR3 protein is CASSGLAGGAIYEQYF. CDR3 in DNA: TGTGCCAGCAGCGGACTAGCGGGAGGGGCCATTTACGAGCAGTACTTC.

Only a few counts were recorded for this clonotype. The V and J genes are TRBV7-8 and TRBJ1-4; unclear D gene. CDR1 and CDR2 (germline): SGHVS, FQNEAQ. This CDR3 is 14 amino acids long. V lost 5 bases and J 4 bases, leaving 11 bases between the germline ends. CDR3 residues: CASSPPGHNEKLFF. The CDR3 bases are TGTGCCAGCAGCCCGCCGGGCCATAATGAAAAACTGTTTTTT.

In DNA, the CDR3 is TGCAGCGTTGAAACTCGGCTAGCGGGAGAAAGGTGGGCCAAAAACATTCAGTACTTC. Its protein product is CSVETRLAGERWAKNIQYF. The chain carries TRBV29-1 and TRBJ2-4, with 10 bases identical to TRBD2. This CDR3 region has 19 residues. V was pared by 2 bases and J by 1 base, with 14 bases of the junction left unmatched. Germline V gene data show CDR1 as SQVTM and CDR2 as ANQGSEA.

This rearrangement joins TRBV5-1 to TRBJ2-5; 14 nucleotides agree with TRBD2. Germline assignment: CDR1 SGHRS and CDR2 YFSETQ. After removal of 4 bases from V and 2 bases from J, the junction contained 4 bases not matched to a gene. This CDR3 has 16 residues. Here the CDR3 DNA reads TGCGCCAGCAGCCCCGGGACTAGCGGGGGACAAGAGACCCAGTACTTC. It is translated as CASSPGTSGGQETQYF.

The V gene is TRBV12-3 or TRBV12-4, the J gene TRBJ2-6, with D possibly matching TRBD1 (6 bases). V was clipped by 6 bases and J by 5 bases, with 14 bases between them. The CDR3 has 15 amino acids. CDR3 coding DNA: TGTGCCAGCAGGGAACAGGGCGTACGGGCCAACGTCCTGACTTTC. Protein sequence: CASREQGVRANVLTF.

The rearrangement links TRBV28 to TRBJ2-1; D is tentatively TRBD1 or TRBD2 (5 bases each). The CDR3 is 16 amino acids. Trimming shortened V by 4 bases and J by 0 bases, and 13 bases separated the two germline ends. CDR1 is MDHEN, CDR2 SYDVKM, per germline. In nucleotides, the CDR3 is TGTGCCAGCAGTTCCCCTACCGGGACCTCCTACAATGAGCAGTTCTTC. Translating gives CASSSPTGTSYNEQFF.

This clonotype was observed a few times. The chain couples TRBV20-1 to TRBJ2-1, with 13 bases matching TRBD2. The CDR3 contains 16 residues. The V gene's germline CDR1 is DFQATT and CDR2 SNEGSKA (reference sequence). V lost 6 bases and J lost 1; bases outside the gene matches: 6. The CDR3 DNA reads TGCAGTGCGACCGGACTAGCGGGAGCATCCTACAATGAGCAGTTCTTC. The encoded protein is CSATGLAGASYNEQFF.

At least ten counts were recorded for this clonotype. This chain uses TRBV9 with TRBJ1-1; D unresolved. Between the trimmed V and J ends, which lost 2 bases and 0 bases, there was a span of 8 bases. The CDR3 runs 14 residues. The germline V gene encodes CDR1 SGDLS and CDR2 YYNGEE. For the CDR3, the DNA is TGTGCCAGCAGCGTGGGCGGGATGAACACTGAAGCTTTCTTT. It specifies CASSVGGMNTEAFF.

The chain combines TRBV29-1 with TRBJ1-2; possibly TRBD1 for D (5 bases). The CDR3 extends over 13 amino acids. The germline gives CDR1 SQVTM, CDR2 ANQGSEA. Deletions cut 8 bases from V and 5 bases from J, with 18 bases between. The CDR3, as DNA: TGCAGCATTCAGGGATCTGCCGGTTATGGCTACACCTTC. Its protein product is CSIQGSAGYGYTF.

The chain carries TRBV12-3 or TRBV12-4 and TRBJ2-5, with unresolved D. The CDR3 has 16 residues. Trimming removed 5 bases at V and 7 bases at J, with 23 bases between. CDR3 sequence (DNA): TGTGCCAGCAGTCCTAATCCGGACCCCGCTATTGGGACCCAGTACTTC. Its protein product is CASSPNPDPAIGTQYF.

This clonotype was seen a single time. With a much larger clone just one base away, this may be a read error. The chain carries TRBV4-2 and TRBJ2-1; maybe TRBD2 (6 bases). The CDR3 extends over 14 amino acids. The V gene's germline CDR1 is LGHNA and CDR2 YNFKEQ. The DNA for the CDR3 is TGTGTCAGCAGCCAAGATAGCCCTAGCGATGAGCAGTTCTTC. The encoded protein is CVSSQDSPSDEQFF.

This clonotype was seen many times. CDR3: CASSPKARVYGYTF. The DNA for the CDR3 is TGCGCCAGCAGCCCGAAGGCCCGGGTCTATGGCTACACCTTC. The chain combines TRBV5-1 with TRBJ1-2; no reliable D call. From germline, CDR1 is SGHRS and CDR2 YFSETQ. CDR3 length equals 14 residues. V was trimmed by 4 bases and J by 4 bases, leaving 14 bases between them.

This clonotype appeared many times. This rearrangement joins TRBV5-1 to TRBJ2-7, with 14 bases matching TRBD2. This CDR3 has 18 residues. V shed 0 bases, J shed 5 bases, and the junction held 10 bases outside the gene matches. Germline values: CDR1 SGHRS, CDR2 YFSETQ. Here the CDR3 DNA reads TGCGCCAGCAGCTTGGCCACATACGGACTAGCGGGGGGCCACGAGCAGTACTTC. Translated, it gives CASSLATYGLAGGHEQYF.

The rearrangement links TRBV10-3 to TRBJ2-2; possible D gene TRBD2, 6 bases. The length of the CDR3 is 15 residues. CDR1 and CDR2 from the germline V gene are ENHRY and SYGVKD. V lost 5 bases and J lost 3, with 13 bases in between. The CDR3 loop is CAISPEGQYTGELFF. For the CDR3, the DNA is TGTGCCATCAGTCCGGAGGGGCAGTACACCGGGGAGCTGTTTTTT.

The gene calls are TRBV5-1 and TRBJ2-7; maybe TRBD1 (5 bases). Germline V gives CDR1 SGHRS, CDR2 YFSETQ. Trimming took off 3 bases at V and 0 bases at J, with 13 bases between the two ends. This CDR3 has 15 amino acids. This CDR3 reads CASSSTRGPSYEQYF. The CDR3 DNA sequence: TGCGCCAGCAGCTCGACAAGGGGTCCCTCCTACGAGCAGTACTTC.

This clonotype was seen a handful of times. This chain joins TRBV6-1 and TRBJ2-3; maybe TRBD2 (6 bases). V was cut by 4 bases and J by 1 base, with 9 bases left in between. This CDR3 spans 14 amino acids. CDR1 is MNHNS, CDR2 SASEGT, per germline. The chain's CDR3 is CASSGAGRTDTQYF. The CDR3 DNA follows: TGTGCCAGCAGTGGAGCGGGCCGCACAGATACGCAGTATTTT.